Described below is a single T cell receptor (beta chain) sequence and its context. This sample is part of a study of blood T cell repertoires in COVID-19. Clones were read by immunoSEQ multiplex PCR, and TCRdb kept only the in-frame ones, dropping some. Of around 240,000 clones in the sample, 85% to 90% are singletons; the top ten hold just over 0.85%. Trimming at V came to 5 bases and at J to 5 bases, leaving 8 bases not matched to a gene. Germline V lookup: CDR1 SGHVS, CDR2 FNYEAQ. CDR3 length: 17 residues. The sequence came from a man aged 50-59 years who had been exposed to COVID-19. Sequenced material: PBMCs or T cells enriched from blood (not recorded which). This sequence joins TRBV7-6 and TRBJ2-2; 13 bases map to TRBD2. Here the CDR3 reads CASSQGLAGASTGELFF. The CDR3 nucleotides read TGTGCCAGCAGCCAAGGACTAGCGGGAGCGAGTACCGGGGAGCTGTTTTTT.